One T cell receptor beta chain is described in this entry. Per the original data handling: By means of reference gene primer amplification, nucleated cell counts were estimated. The protocol was immunoSEQ multiplex PCR, while the TCRdb copy is restricted to in-frame clones and leaves out a portion. The V and J calls and clone size come from that table; D and trimming were worked out from the DNA. This sample has a few hundred thousand clones, with approximately 81% found just once. With 6 bases clipped from V and 0 bases from J, the junction kept 4 bases outside the gene matches. Germline-derived CDR1 and CDR2 are MNHEY and SVGAGI. The CDR3 totals 14 residues. This record comes from a study of blood T cell repertoires in COVID-19. Study-wide context: PBMCs, B-cell-depleted T cells, or T cells were the source of the cDNA or gDNA that made up the material.

The sample comprised peripheral blood. The sequence was collected from a woman between 18 and 29 years old with acute or convalescent COVID-19. J is TRBJ1-2 and V is TRBV6-5; 7 positions match TRBD1. The DNA for the CDR3 is TGTGCCAGCAGCGGAGGGACAGCTAACTATGGCTACACCTTC. This codes for CASSGGTANYGYTF.